The clone carrying this T cell receptor (beta chain) was observed a handful of times. Its antigen is as yet unknown. It was with unique molecular identifiers that the TCRbeta library was prepared. One entry per CDR3 protein results from TCRdb running MiXCR on the PCR reads. The sample has 500,000 or so distinct CDR3 sequences, over 10% seen once; the top ten hold 14%. The CDR3 runs 15 residues. The V and J ends lost 0 bases and 5 bases, in that order; junction bases with no gene match: 6. The germline V gene encodes CDR1 KGHSH and CDR2 LQKENI. The entry originates in a study of T-cell reconstitution after alpha-beta-depleted transplantation in children. Whole-study findings and limits: T-cell numbers and diversity one year post-transplant derived largely from freshly generated T cells. Reportedly, alpha-beta T cells present about two months post-transplant originated from several hundred expanded clones of graft origin.

The source is a female patient aged 2 to 10 who had a stem cell transplant for aplastic anemia, so the T cells may come from the graft donor. This material consisted of PBMCs, mostly from graft donor cells, taken 180 days after TCRalphabeta/CD19-depleted stem cell transplant. The V call is TRBV18, the J call TRBJ2-5, with 7 bases identical to TRBD1. Written as DNA, the CDR3 is TGTGCCAGCTCACCACCGATAGGGGGCCAGGAGACCCAGTACTTC. Translating it yields CASSPPIGGQETQYF.